The source of this T cell receptor (beta chain) is a study of shared clonotypes between healthy human individuals. Terminally differentiated effector memory CD45RA+ cells were left out of the naive CD8 fraction, which was CD45RO-negative and positively selected for CCR7. Germline V gene sequence: CDR1 LNHDA, CDR2 SQIVND (reference sequence). Trimming shortened V by 1 base and J by 0 bases, and 16 bases separated the two germline ends. The CDR3 loop spans 18 amino acids. The deep-level immunoSEQ assay was used. DNA at 200 ng, 25,000 to 30,000 T cell genomes, went into sorted-subset replicate PCRs. Assay used: immunoSEQ multiplex PCR; TCRdb lists only in-frame clones, some missing. The table lists about 1.9 million clones, just over 90% of them singletons.

V is TRBV19 and J is TRBJ1-5, with a weak D call TRBD1 (5 bases). This receptor was obtained from a young man in good health. Some clones in this sample may be carry-over from other donors' samples. Sequenced material: naive CD8+ T cells from PBMCs. Here the CDR3 reads CASSIVQTVLYSNQPQHF. CDR3 coding DNA: TGTGCCAGTAGTATAGTCCAGACAGTACTTTATAGCAATCAGCCCCAGCATTTT.